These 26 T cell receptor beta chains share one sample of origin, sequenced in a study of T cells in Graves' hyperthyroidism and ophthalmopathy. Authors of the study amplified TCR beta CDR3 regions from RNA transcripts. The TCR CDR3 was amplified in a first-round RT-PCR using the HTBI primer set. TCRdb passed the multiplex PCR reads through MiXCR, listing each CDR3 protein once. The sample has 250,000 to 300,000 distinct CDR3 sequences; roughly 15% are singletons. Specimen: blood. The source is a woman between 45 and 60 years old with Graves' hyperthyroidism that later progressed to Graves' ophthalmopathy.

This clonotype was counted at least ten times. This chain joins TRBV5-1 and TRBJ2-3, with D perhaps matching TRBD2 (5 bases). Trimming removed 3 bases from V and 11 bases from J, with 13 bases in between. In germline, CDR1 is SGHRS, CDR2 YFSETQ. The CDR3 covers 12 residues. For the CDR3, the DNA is TGCGCCAGCAGCTCGGACTCTAAAAGGCAGTATTTT. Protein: CASSSDSKRQYF.

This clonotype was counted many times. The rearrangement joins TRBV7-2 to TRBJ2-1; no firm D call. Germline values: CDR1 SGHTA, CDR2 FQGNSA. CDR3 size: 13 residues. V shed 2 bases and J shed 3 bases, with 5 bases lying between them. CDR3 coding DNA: TGTGCCAGCAGCTTAAACGACTACAATGAGCAGTTCTTC. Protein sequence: CASSLNDYNEQFF. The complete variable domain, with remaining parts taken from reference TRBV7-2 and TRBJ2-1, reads GAGVSQSPSNKVTEKGKDVELRCDPISGHTALYWYRQSLGQGLEFLIYFQGNSAPDKSGLPSDRFSAERTGGSVSTLTIQRTQQEDSAVYLCASSLNDYNEQFFGPGTRLTVL.

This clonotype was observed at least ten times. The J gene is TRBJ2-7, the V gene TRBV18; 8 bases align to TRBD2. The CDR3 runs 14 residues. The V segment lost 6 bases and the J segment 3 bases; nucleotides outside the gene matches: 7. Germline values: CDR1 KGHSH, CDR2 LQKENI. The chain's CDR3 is CASSPRGTSYEQYF. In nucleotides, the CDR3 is TGTGCCAGCTCCCCTCGAGGGACTAGCTACGAGCAGTACTTC.

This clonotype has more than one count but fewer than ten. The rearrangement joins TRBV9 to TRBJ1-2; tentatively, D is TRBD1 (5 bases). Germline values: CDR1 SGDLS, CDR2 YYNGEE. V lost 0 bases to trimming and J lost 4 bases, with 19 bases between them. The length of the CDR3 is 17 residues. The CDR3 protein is CASSVDRGTGALYGYTF. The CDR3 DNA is TGTGCCAGCAGCGTAGATCGAGGAACAGGAGCCCTCTATGGCTACACCTTC.

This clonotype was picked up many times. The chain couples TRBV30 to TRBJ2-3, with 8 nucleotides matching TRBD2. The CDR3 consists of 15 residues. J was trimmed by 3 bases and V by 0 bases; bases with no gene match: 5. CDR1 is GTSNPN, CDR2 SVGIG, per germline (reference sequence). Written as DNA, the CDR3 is TGTGCCTGGAGTGTAAGCGGGAGTATAACAGATACGCAGTATTTT. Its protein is CAWSVSGSITDTQYF. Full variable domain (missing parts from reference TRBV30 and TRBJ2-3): SQTIHQWPATLVQPVGSPLSLECTVEGTSNPNLYWYRQAAGRGLQLLFYSVGIGQISSEVPQNLSASRPQDRQFILSSKKLLLSDSGFYLCAWSVSGSITDTQYFGPGTRLTVL.

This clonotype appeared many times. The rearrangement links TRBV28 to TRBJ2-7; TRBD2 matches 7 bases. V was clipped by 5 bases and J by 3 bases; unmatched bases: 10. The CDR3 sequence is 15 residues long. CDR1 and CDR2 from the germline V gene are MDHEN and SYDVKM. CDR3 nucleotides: TGTGCCAGCAGTGGGACTACCGATAATCGCTACGAGCAGTACTTC. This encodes CASSGTTDNRYEQYF.

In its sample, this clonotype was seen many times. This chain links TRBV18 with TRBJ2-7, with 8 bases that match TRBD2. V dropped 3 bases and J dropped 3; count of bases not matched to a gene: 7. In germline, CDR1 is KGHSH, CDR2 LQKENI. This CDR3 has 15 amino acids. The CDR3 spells CASSPSGSPDYEQYF. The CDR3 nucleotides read TGTGCCAGCTCACCGAGCGGGAGCCCCGACTACGAGCAGTACTTC.

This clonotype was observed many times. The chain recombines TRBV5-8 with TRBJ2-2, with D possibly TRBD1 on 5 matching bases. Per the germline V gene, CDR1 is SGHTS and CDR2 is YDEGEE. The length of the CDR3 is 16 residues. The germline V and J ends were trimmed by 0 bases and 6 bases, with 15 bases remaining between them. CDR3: CASSLAQGNVAGELFF. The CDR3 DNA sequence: TGTGCCAGCAGCTTGGCCCAGGGTAACGTCGCCGGGGAGCTGTTTTTT.

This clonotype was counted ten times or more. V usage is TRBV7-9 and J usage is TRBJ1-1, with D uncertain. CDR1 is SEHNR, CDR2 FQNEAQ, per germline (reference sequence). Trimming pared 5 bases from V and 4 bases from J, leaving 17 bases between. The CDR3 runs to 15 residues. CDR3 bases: TGTGCCAGCAGCACCACGGCTACCGGCGGCACTGAAGCTTTCTTT. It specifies CASSTTATGGTEAFF.

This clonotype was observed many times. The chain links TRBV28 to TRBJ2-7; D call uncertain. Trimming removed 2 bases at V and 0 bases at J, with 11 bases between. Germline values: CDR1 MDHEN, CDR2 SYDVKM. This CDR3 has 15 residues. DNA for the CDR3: TGTGCCAGCAGTTTAGCTGCTGTGTCCTCCTACGAGCAGTACTTC. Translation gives CASSLAAVSSYEQYF. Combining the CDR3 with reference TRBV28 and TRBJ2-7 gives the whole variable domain DVKVTQSSRYLVKRTGEKVFLECVQDMDHENMFWYRQDPGLGLRLIYFSYDVKMKEKGDIPEGYSVSREKKERFSLILESASTNQTSMYLCASSLAAVSSYEQYFGPGTRLTVT.

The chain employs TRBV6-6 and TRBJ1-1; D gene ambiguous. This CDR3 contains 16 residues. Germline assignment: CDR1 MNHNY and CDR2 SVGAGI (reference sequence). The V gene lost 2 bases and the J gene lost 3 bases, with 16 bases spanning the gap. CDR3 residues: CASSYTGVAPDTEAFF. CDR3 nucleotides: TGTGCCAGCAGTTACACTGGGGTCGCGCCCGACACTGAAGCTTTCTTT.

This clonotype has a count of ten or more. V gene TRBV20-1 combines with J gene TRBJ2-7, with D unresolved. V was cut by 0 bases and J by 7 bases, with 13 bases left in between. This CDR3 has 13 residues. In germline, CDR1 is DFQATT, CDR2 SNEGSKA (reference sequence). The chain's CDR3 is CSARDAVSSEQYF. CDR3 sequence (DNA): TGCAGTGCTAGAGACGCCGTAAGTAGTGAGCAGTACTTC.

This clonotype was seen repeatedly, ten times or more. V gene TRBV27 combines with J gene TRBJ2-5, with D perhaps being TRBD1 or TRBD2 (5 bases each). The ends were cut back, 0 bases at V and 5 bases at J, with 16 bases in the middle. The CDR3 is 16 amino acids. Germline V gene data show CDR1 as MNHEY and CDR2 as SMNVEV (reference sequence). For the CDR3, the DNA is TGTGCCAGCAGTTTATCGCCGGCAGGGTGGGGGGAGACCCAGTACTTC. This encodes CASSLSPAGWGETQYF.

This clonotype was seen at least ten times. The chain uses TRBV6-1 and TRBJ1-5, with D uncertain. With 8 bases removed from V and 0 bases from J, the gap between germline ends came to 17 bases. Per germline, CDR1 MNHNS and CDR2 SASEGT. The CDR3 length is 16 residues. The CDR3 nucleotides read TGTGCCAGCCTTGTGTGGCAGGCATATAGCAATCAGCCCCAGCATTTT. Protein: CASLVWQAYSNQPQHF.

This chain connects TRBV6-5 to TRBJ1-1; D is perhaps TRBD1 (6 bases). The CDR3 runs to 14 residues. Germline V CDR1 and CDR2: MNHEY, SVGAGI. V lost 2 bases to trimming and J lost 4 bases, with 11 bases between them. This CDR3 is CASSYQGFGTEAFF. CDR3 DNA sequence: TGTGCCAGCAGTTACCAGGGGTTTGGCACTGAAGCTTTCTTT.

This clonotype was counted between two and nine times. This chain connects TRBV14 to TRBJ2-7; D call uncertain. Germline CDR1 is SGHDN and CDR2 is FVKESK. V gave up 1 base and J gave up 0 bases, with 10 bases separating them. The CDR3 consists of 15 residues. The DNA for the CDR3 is TGTGCCAGCAGCCAAGTAGGAACAGTCTCCTACGAGCAGTACTTC. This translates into CASSQVGTVSYEQYF. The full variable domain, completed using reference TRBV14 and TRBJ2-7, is EAGVTQFPSHSVIEKGQTVTLRCDPISGHDNLYWYRRVMGKEIKFLLHFVKESKQDESGMPNNRFLAERTGGTYSTLKVQPAELEDSGVYFCASSQVGTVSYEQYFGPGTRLTVT.

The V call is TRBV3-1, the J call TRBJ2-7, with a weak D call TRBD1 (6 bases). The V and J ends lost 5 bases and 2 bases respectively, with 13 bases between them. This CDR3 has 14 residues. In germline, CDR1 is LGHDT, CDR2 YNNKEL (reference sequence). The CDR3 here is CASSEQGFPYEQYF. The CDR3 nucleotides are TGTGCCAGCAGCGAACAGGGTTTCCCCTACGAGCAGTACTTC.

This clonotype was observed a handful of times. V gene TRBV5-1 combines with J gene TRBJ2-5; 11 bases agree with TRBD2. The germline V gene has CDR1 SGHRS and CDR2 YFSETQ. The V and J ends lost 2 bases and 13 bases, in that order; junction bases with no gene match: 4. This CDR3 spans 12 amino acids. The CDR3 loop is CASSFSGRAVYF. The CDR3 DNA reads TGCGCCAGCAGCTTTAGCGGGAGGGCCGTGTACTTC.

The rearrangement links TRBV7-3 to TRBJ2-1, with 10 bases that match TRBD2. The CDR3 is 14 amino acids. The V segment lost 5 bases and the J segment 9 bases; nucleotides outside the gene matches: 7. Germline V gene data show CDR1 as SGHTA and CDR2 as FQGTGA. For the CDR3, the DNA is TGTGCCAGCAGCCTGCTAGCGGGAGCTGGTGAGCAGTTCTTC. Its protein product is CASSLLAGAGEQFF.

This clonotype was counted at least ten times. CDR3 sequence: CASSLQWGKDTQYF. As DNA, the CDR3 is TGCGCCAGCAGCTTGCAGTGGGGGAAAGATACGCAGTATTTT. This chain links TRBV5-1 with TRBJ2-3; either TRBD1 or TRBD2 may fit D (5 bases each). This CDR3 contains 14 residues. The germline V gene has CDR1 SGHRS and CDR2 YFSETQ. V was clipped by 1 base and J by 5 bases, with 11 bases between them. The variable domain in full, with the rest retrieved from reference TRBV5-1 and TRBJ2-3, is KAGVTQTPRYLIKTRGQQVTLSCSPISGHRSVSWYQQTPGQGLQFLFEYFSETQRNKGNFPGRFSGRQFSNSRSEMNVSTLELGDSALYLCASSLQWGKDTQYFGPGTRLTVL.

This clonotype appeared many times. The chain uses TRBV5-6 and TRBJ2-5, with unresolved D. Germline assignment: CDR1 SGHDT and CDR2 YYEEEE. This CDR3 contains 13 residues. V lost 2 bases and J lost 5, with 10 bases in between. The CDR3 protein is CASSFGRWETQYF. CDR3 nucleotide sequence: TGTGCCAGCAGCTTCGGGCGGTGGGAGACCCAGTACTTC.

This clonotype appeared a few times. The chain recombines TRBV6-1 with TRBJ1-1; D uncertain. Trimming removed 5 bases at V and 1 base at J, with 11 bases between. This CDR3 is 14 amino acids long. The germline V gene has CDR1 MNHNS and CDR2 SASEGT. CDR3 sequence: CASSPTSGNTEAFF. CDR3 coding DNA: TGTGCCAGCAGTCCCACATCCGGGAACACTGAAGCTTTCTTT.

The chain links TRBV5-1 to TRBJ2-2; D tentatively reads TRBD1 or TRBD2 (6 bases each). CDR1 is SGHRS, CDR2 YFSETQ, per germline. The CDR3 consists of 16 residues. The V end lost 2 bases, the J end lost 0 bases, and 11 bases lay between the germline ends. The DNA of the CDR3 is TGCGCCAGCAGCTTTCACAGGGAGGCGAACACCGGGGAGCTGTTTTTT. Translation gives CASSFHREANTGELFF.

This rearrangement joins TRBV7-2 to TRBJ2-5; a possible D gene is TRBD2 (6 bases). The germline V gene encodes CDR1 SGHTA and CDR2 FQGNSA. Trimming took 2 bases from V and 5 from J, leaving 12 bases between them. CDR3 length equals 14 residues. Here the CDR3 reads CASSLSGLGETQYF. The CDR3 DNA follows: TGTGCCAGCAGCTTATCGGGACTGGGGGAGACCCAGTACTTC.

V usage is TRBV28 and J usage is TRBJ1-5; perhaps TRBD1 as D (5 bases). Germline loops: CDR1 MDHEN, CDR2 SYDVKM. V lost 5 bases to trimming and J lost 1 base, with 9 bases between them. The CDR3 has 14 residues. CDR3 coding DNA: TGTGCCAGCAGTGCCGGGGCGAGCAATCAGCCCCAGCATTTT. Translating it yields CASSAGASNQPQHF.

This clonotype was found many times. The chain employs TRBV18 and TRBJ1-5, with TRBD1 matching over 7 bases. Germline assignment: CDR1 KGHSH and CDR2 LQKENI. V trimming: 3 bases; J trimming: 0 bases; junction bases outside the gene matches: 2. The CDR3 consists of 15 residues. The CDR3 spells CASSPNRGSNQPQHF. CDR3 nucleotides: TGTGCCAGCTCACCCAACAGGGGTAGCAATCAGCCCCAGCATTTT.